This T cell receptor (beta chain) was observed in a study of T cell clones after liver transplantation. Whole-study context: At least one year of complete immunosuppression withdrawal without enzymes over twice normal defined tolerance. Points from the study as a whole: Compared with third party-reactive sequences, donor-reactive ones declined more, independent of withdrawal success.

As concerns this clone: The antigen is unknown.

TCRdb's copy holds only in-frame clones and misses some; the assay was immunoSEQ multiplex PCR. This table holds approximately 6,200 clones, around 80% found once. CDR1 and CDR2 (germline): DFQATT, SNEGSKA (reference sequence). V was shortened by 6 bases and J by 4 bases, with 10 bases between the two germline ends. CDR3 length: 11 amino acids. The rearrangement links TRBV20-1 to TRBJ2-7; no clear D. This receptor was obtained from a human patient who received a liver transplant. These T cells may partly come from the graft donor. The starting material was CD8+ T cells from blood, obtained 45 to 46 months after liver transplant. CDR3 nucleotides: TGCAGTGCCGATACGGGTTACGAGCAGTACTTC. Its protein is CSADTGYEQYF.